This T cell receptor (beta chain) was observed in a study of CXCR3-negative and CXCR3-positive naive CD8 T cells. A note on this clonotype: As yet, its antigen is unknown.

In triplicate, each CD8+ T cell subset was sorted at 300,000 cells per replicate. CDR3 length: 13 residues. It was by 5' RACE with UMI labels that the TRB cDNA libraries were prepared. TCRdb re-called the 5' RACE reads and shows each CDR3 protein once, DNA omitted. The sample has around 7,000 distinct CDR3 sequences; the top ten hold 1.3%. Study-wide findings and caveats: CXCR3-negative naive cells had less hydrophobic TRB CDR3s than did CXCR3-positive naive cells. The study inferred TCR strength from TRB CDR3 properties and found comparable surface CD5 between naive subsets.

The chain couples TRBV12-3 or TRBV12-4 to TRBJ2-7; there is no DNA to check the TCRdb D call of TRBD2. The sample was naive CXCR3+ CD8+ T cells from blood. Subset defined: CD45RO-CCR7+CD27+CD95- naive CD8+ T cells expressing CXCR3 (TNR3+). The source is a human donor in good health. Some clones in this sample may be carry-over from other donors' samples. This CDR3 reads CASSPARGYEQYF.